A selection of T cell receptor beta chains follows, all from one sample in a study of CD8 T cells in ankylosing spondylitis. Each CDR3 protein is one row after TCRdb ran MiXCR on the 5' RACE reads. The sample consists of 100,000 to 150,000 distinct CDR3 sequences, roughly 18% of them appearing once. The sample comprised blood, either unsorted or a sorted T cell fraction (not recorded which). Receptor source: a male donor with ankylosing spondylitis. Each CDR3 is given with its conserved first and last residue. A D gene is named only where the DNA matches it firmly. The size entry is marked missing in some rows and otherwise reads once, few, many or a size class.

V gene	J gene	D gene	clone size	CDR3 protein	CDR3 DNA
TRBV27	TRBJ1-5	NA	NA	CASSTLSHSNQPQHF	TGTGCCAGCAGTACCTTAAGTCATAGCAATCAGCCCCAGCATTTT
TRBV6-2/TRBV6-3	TRBJ2-2	NA	few	CASSRTSWTENLTGELFF	TGTGCCAGCAGTCGAACTTCCTGGACCGAAAACCTCACCGGGGAGCTGTTTTTT
TRBV2	TRBJ2-7	TRBD1	few	CASRGQGVHEQYF	TGTGCCAGCAGGGGACAGGGGGTCCACGAGCAGTACTTC
TRBV28	TRBJ2-5	TRBD2	few	CASSPRLAGEETQYF	TGTGCCAGCAGCCCTAGGCTAGCGGGGGAAGAGACCCAGTACTTC
TRBV29-1	TRBJ2-7	TRBD2	few	CSGLAGDYEQYF	TGCAGCGGTTTAGCGGGAGACTACGAGCAGTACTTC
TRBV29-1	TRBJ2-1	TRBD1	NA	CSVGTGVYNEQFF	TGCAGCGTCGGGACAGGGGTTTACAATGAGCAGTTCTTC
TRBV19	TRBJ2-1	NA	few	CASSIRVGTDSYNEQFF	TGTGCCAGTAGTATTAGGGTAGGGACCGACTCGTACAATGAGCAGTTCTTC
TRBV12-3/TRBV12-4	TRBJ2-3	NA	NA	CASSLDPNTDTQYF	TGTGCCAGCAGTTTAGACCCGAACACAGATACGCAGTATTTT
TRBV11-2	TRBJ1-1	NA	few	CASQKSPGTPNTEAFF	TGTGCCAGCCAGAAATCCCCAGGGACACCGAACACTGAAGCTTTCTTT
TRBV6-5	TRBJ2-1	NA	NA	CASSYSMNNEQFF	TGTGCCAGCAGTTACTCGATGAACAATGAGCAGTTCTTC
TRBV27	TRBJ2-1	TRBD2	NA	CTTSGRFNEQFF	TGCACCACTAGCGGGAGGTTTAATGAGCAGTTCTTC
TRBV29-1	TRBJ2-7	TRBD2	many	CSVEGDTSGSIYEQYF	TGCAGCGTTGAAGGGGATACTAGCGGGAGTATCTACGAGCAGTACTTC
TRBV3-1	TRBJ2-7	TRBD2	many	CASSPGLAVYEQYF	TGTGCCAGCAGCCCGGGACTAGCGGTCTACGAGCAGTACTTC
TRBV5-1	TRBJ2-1	NA	few	CASSLYRDEQFF	TGCGCCAGCAGCTTGTATCGGGATGAGCAGTTCTTC
TRBV7-2	TRBJ2-2	NA	NA	CASSLGSRNTGELFF	TGTGCCAGCAGCTTAGGGTCCAGAAACACCGGGGAGCTGTTTTTT
TRBV12-3/TRBV12-4	TRBJ2-1	NA	few	CASSFGGITYNEQFF	TGTGCCAGCAGTTTTGGCGGGATTACCTACAATGAGCAGTTCTTC
TRBV10-3	TRBJ1-1	NA	NA	CAISEATRWDTEAFF	TGTGCCATCAGTGAGGCAACACGGTGGGACACTGAAGCTTTCTTT
TRBV29-1	TRBJ1-3	NA	many	CSVAQLGDTIYF	TGCAGCGTTGCCCAGCTCGGCGACACCATATATTTT
TRBV20-1	TRBJ1-5	NA	few	CSARERGNQPQHF	TGCAGTGCTAGAGAACGGGGAAATCAGCCCCAGCATTTT
TRBV29-1	TRBJ2-7	NA	NA	CSVVDTRLYEQYF	TGCAGCGTTGTCGACACTCGGCTCTACGAGCAGTACTTC
TRBV28	TRBJ2-2	TRBD2	NA	CASSPVLAGANTGELFF	TGTGCCAGCAGCCCCGTTCTAGCGGGGGCGAACACCGGGGAGCTGTTTTTT
TRBV20-1	TRBJ2-1	NA	few	CSARLENEQFF	TGCAGTGCGCGGCTAGAAAATGAGCAGTTCTTC
TRBV7-9	TRBJ1-6	TRBD1	NA	CASSHGQGTDSPLHF	TGTGCCAGCAGCCACGGACAGGGTACGGATTCACCCCTCCACTTT
TRBV7-9	TRBJ2-2	NA	NA	CASSAGRSTANTGELFF	TGTGCCAGCAGCGCCGGCCGGTCTACGGCTAACACCGGGGAGCTGTTTTTT
TRBV3-1	TRBJ2-1	TRBD2	few	CASSQAGLAQLDGEQFF	TGTGCCAGCAGCCAAGCGGGACTAGCCCAACTTGACGGTGAGCAGTTCTTC
TRBV28	TRBJ1-3	NA	many	CASSLEYRVSGNTIYF	TGTGCCAGCAGTTTGGAATACAGGGTCTCTGGAAACACCATATATTTT
TRBV13	TRBJ1-1	NA	NA	CASRPTGRTEAFF	TGTGCCAGCAGACCCACAGGGCGAACTGAAGCTTTCTTT
TRBV5-1	TRBJ1-5	NA	few	CASSLGMGTSNQPQHF	TGCGCCAGCAGCTTGGGTATGGGGACTAGCAATCAGCCCCAGCATTTT
TRBV12-3/TRBV12-4	TRBJ2-7	TRBD2	few	CASSFRRGAYEQYF	TGTGCCAGCAGTTTTCGACGGGGGGCCTACGAGCAGTACTTC
TRBV9	TRBJ1-5	NA	many	CASSGEGTDHQPQHF	TGTGCCAGCAGCGGAGAGGGGACGGACCATCAGCCCCAGCATTTT
TRBV29-1	TRBJ2-7	NA	NA	CSVVGGARWEQYF	TGCAGCGTTGTGGGGGGAGCCCGATGGGAGCAGTACTTC
TRBV5-1	TRBJ2-1	NA	few	CASNWRNEQFF	TGCGCCAGCAACTGGCGCAATGAGCAGTTCTTC
TRBV4-1	TRBJ2-5	TRBD2	NA	CASSPRTSGIQETQYF	TGCGCCAGCAGCCCCCGGACTAGCGGGATCCAAGAGACCCAGTACTTC
TRBV27	TRBJ2-1	NA	NA	CASRVGGTLWDEQFF	TGTGCCAGCAGGGTGGGCGGGACCCTCTGGGATGAGCAGTTCTTC
TRBV6-1	TRBJ2-1	TRBD2	NA	CASTGGSGRAANEQFF	TGTGCCAGCACGGGGGGGAGCGGGAGGGCCGCCAATGAGCAGTTCTTC
TRBV29-1	TRBJ2-7	TRBD1	NA	CSVKGQGMGYEQYF	TGCAGCGTTAAGGGACAGGGGATGGGTTACGAGCAGTACTTC